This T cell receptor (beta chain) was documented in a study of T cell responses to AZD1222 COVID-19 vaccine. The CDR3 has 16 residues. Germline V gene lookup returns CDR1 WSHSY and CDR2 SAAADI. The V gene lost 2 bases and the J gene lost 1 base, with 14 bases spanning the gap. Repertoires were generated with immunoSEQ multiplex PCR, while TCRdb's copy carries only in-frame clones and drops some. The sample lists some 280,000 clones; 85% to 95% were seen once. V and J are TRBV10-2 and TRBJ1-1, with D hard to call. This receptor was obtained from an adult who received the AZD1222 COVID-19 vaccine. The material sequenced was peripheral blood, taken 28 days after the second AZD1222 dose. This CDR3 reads CASSEMLGLGNTEAFF. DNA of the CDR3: TGCGCCAGCAGTGAGATGTTAGGGTTGGGGAACACTGAAGCTTTCTTT.